These 30 T cell receptor beta chains share one sample of origin, sequenced in a study of T cell responses to AZD1222 COVID-19 vaccine. Assay: immunoSEQ multiplex PCR; the TCRdb copy retains only in-frame clones and omits some. The table lists approximately 76,000 clones, approximately 89% of them singletons, with less than 20% in the top ten. The material was peripheral blood, obtained on day 0 of AZD1222 vaccination. The receptors were sampled from an adult in good health.

This clone occurred once. CDR3 amino acids: CAWSVSLVNNEQFF. The CDR3 DNA reads as TGTGCCTGGAGTGTAAGTCTAGTAAACAATGAGCAGTTCTTC. This chain links TRBV30 with TRBJ2-1; D uncertain. The CDR3 spans 14 residues. The germline CDR1 and CDR2 sequences are GTSNPN and SVGIG (reference sequence). Trimming shortened V by 0 bases and J by 5 bases, and 11 bases separated the two germline ends.

The chain carries TRBV5-4 and TRBJ2-3; no clear D. V lost 4 bases and J 4 bases, leaving 7 bases between the germline ends. The length of the CDR3 is 12 residues. Germline V gives CDR1 SGHNT, CDR2 YYREEE (reference sequence). CDR3 sequence (DNA): TGTGCCAGCAGCCGTCTTCCAGATACGCAGTATTTT. Translating gives CASSRLPDTQYF. Full variable domain (remainder filled in from reference TRBV5-4 and TRBJ2-3): ETGVTQSPTHLIKTRGQQVTLRCSSQSGHNTVSWYQQALGQGPQFIFQYYREEENGRGNFPPRFSGLQFPNYSSELNVNALELDDSALYLCASSRLPDTQYFGPGTRLTVL.

The chain is built from TRBV7-3 and TRBJ1-1, with D hard to call. Germline CDR1 SGHTA, CDR2 FQGTGA. V lost 4 bases and J 3 bases, leaving 9 bases between the germline ends. There are 13 residues in the CDR3. The CDR3 here is CASSSARDTEAFF. For the CDR3, the DNA is TGTGCCAGCAGCTCCGCACGGGACACTGAAGCTTTCTTT.

This clone is termed medium-sized (0.01 to 0.1%). The J gene is TRBJ2-2, the V gene TRBV27; perhaps D is TRBD1 or TRBD2 (5 bases each). Germline CDR1 and CDR2: MNHEY and SMNVEV (reference sequence). The CDR3 sequence is 17 residues long. Trimming removed 5 bases at V and 1 base at J, with 17 bases between. The CDR3 nucleotides are TGTGCCAGCAGTCTATACTCCGGGACGGTGAACACCGGGGAGCTGTTTTTT. It is translated as CASSLYSGTVNTGELFF.

The chain couples TRBV29-1 to TRBJ2-1; TRBD2 matches at 7 bases. CDR1 SQVTM and CDR2 ANQGSEA come from the germline V gene. The CDR3 spans 14 residues. The V gene end was trimmed by 4 bases and the J gene end by 4 bases; junction bases not matched to a gene: 7. CDR3 bases: TGCAGCGTTGCTCAGCGGGGCGCTTACAATGAGCAGTTCTTC. It encodes CSVAQRGAYNEQFF.

This clone was detected a few times. The rearrangement joins TRBV5-4 to TRBJ1-5; D gene unclear. Germline CDR1 and CDR2: SGHNT and YYREEE (reference sequence). The CDR3 runs to 14 residues. V was pared by 1 base and J by 1 base, with 6 bases between. The CDR3 DNA follows: TGTGCCAGCAGCTTGAGAGGGAGCAATCAGCCCCAGCATTTT. Residues: CASSLRGSNQPQHF.

The V call is TRBV10-2, the J call TRBJ2-1; 9 bases line up with TRBD2. The V gene end was trimmed by 7 bases and the J gene end by 4 bases; junction bases not matched to a gene: 8. The CDR3 runs to 15 residues. The germline gives CDR1 WSHSY, CDR2 SAAADI. CDR3 bases: TGCGCCAGCAACCGACTAGCGGACACTTACAATGAGCAGTTCTTC. Protein product: CASNRLADTYNEQFF.

This clone occurred a few times. As DNA, the CDR3 is TGTGCCAGCAGCCCACAAGGACTAGCGGCCGGGGAGCTGTTTTTT. Protein product: CASSPQGLAAGELFF. The chain carries TRBV3-1 (or the pseudogene TRBV3-2) and TRBJ2-2; 10 positions agree with TRBD2. The CDR3 length is 15 residues. V shed 4 bases, J shed 6 bases, and the junction held 5 bases outside the gene matches. The germline CDR1 and CDR2 sequences are LGHDT and YNNKEL (reference sequence).

The chain has TRBV7-3 and TRBJ1-3; 7 bases line up with TRBD1. The CDR3 spans 16 residues. J was trimmed by 1 base and V by 2 bases; bases with no gene match: 5. Germline CDR1 and CDR2: SGHTA and FQGTGA. The CDR3 protein is CASSLEGAGSGNTIYF. In DNA, the CDR3 is TGTGCCAGCAGCTTAGAGGGGGCCGGTTCTGGAAACACCATATATTTT.

The J gene is TRBJ2-5, the V gene TRBV5-1; D gene uncertain. Trimming cost V 0 bases and J 1 base, with 10 bases left between them. The CDR3 has 15 residues. Germline CDR1 SGHRS, CDR2 YFSETQ. CDR3: CASSLEGSFQETQYF. In DNA form, the CDR3 reads TGCGCCAGCAGCTTGGAAGGCAGCTTCCAAGAGACCCAGTACTTC.

This chain connects TRBV30 to TRBJ1-4, with 8 bases aligning to TRBD1. Trimming took 0 bases from V and 6 from J; bases not matched to a gene: 6. This CDR3 spans 15 amino acids. Germline CDR1 and CDR2: GTSNPN and SVGIG (reference sequence). CDR3 residues: CAWSVTLQGDEKLFF. The CDR3 bases are TGTGCCTGGAGTGTAACGTTACAGGGGGATGAAAAACTGTTTTTT.

The V call is TRBV19, the J call TRBJ1-5; TRBD1 matches 8 bases. Germline V gene lookup returns CDR1 LNHDA and CDR2 SQIVND (reference sequence). CDR3 length equals 14 residues. V lost 3 bases to trimming and J lost 5 bases; unmatched junction nucleotides: 3. CDR3: CASSMYRGDQPQHF. The DNA for the CDR3 is TGTGCCAGTAGTATGTACAGGGGGGATCAGCCCCAGCATTTT.

This chain links TRBV4-1 with TRBJ2-7; D remains ambiguous. Germline-derived CDR1 and CDR2 are MGHRA and YSYEKL. V lost 1 base and J 7 bases, leaving 14 bases between the germline ends. CDR3 length: 14 residues. The CDR3 loop reads CASSQVQMSGEQYF. The CDR3, as DNA: TGCGCCAGCAGCCAAGTACAGATGTCTGGGGAGCAGTACTTC.

This chain joins TRBV18 and TRBJ1-3; D ambiguous. The germline V gene encodes CDR1 KGHSH and CDR2 LQKENI. The CDR3 has 16 amino acids. V was shortened by 0 bases and J by 0 bases, with 9 bases between the two germline ends. The CDR3 DNA is TGTGCCAGCTCACCACCTAACGCCAACTCTGGAAACACCATATATTTT. This sequence encodes CASSPPNANSGNTIYF.

This clone was seen once. J is TRBJ2-7 and V is TRBV5-6, with 9 bases that match TRBD1. With 5 bases clipped from V and 1 base from J, the junction kept 7 bases outside the gene matches. The CDR3 is 15 amino acids. CDR1 is SGHDT, CDR2 YYEEEE, per germline. The CDR3 region has the DNA TGTGCCAGCAGTTCAGGGACAGGGCGATCCTACGAGCAGTACTTC. As protein: CASSSGTGRSYEQYF.

The chain recombines TRBV15 with TRBJ1-4, with D perhaps TRBD1 (6 bases). The germline CDR1 and CDR2 sequences are LNHNV and YYDKDF (reference sequence). V was pared by 9 bases and J by 8 bases, with 19 bases between. This CDR3 spans 14 amino acids. The CDR3 DNA sequence: TGTGCCACAACGGGACACCCAGGGACCGAAAAACTGTTTTTT. This gives the protein CATTGHPGTEKLFF.

The rearrangement joins TRBV2 to TRBJ2-7; D perhaps matches TRBD1 (5 bases). The CDR3 has 14 residues. Trimming took off 5 bases at V and 2 bases at J, with 13 bases between the two ends. CDR1 is SNHLY and CDR2 is FYNNEI in the germline V gene. CDR3 region: CASSRADRAYEQYF. Here the CDR3 DNA reads TGTGCCAGCAGTCGGGCAGACAGAGCCTACGAGCAGTACTTC.

J is TRBJ2-2 and V is TRBV6-5; D is unresolved. The CDR3 is 11 amino acids. The germline V and J ends were trimmed by 8 bases and 1 base, with 2 bases remaining between them. Germline-derived CDR1 and CDR2 are MNHEY and SVGAGI. The CDR3, as DNA: TGTGCCAGCCAGAACACCGGGGAGCTGTTTTTT. It translates to CASQNTGELFF.

The chain combines TRBV7-6 with TRBJ2-2; TRBD2 aligns across 8 bases. The CDR3 extends over 15 amino acids. Germline trimming cut 1 base from V and 5 bases from J; bases unmatched to any gene: 3. Germline-derived CDR1 and CDR2 are SGHVS and FNYEAQ. The DNA for the CDR3 is TGTGCCAGCAGCTTAGTGGCGGGGGGTACCGGGGAGCTGTTTTTT. The encoded protein is CASSLVAGGTGELFF.

The rearrangement uses TRBV5-1 and TRBJ1-1; 7 bases align to TRBD1. V lost 4 bases and J lost 2; bases outside the gene matches: 8. The CDR3 is made up of 15 amino acids. Germline-derived CDR1 and CDR2 are SGHRS and YFSETQ. The CDR3 sequence: CASSLRTGPNTEAFF. Written as DNA, the CDR3 is TGCGCCAGCAGCCTTCGGACAGGCCCAAACACTGAAGCTTTCTTT.

The chain combines TRBV6-5 with TRBJ2-5; 10 bases fit TRBD2. The CDR3 spans 15 residues. The V gene's germline CDR1 is MNHEY and CDR2 SVGAGI. After removal of 7 bases from V and 2 bases from J, the junction contained 7 bases not matched to a gene. CDR3 residues: CASKREGQPQETQYF. For the CDR3, the DNA is TGTGCCAGCAAGCGGGAGGGCCAACCACAAGAGACCCAGTACTTC.

This clone came up once. The chain joins TRBV9 to TRBJ2-5; 8 bases fit TRBD1. This CDR3 is built from 15 residues. V gave up 3 bases and J gave up 2 bases; unmatched junction bases: 6. Germline CDR1 SGDLS, CDR2 YYNGEE. The CDR3 bases are TGTGCCAGCAGCGCACCCGGGACAGGACAAGAGACCCAGTACTTC. Protein product: CASSAPGTGQETQYF.

V is TRBV6-2 or TRBV6-3 and J is TRBJ1-5, with unresolved D. Per germline, CDR1 MNHEY and CDR2 SVGEGT. V lost 2 bases and J 7 bases, leaving 15 bases between the germline ends. The CDR3 length is 15 residues. The CDR3 here is CASSYTRLGGQPQHF. DNA of the CDR3: TGTGCCAGCAGTTACACGAGATTAGGTGGCCAGCCCCAGCATTTT.

This chain connects TRBV15 to TRBJ2-3; tentative D call: TRBD2 (5 bases). V lost 3 bases and J lost 6, with 10 bases in between. The germline gives CDR1 LNHNV, CDR2 YYDKDF (reference sequence). The CDR3 spans 13 residues. CDR3 sequence: CATSRDWADTQYF. CDR3 DNA sequence: TGTGCCACCAGCAGGGACTGGGCCGATACGCAGTATTTT.

V is TRBV10-3 and J is TRBJ2-3, with TRBD2 identical over 7 bases. The CDR3 is 16 residues long. V dropped 6 bases and J dropped 6; count of bases not matched to a gene: 15. Germline lookup yields CDR1 ENHRY and CDR2 SYGVKD. CDR3 nucleotide sequence: TGTGCCATCAGCTCCCATTATGGGGGGGAGGGGGATACGCAGTATTTT. It translates to CAISSHYGGEGDTQYF.

The gene calls are TRBV24-1 and TRBJ2-5; D unclear. The V gene's germline CDR1 is KGHDR and CDR2 SFDVKD. The CDR3 consists of 14 residues. The V gene lost 7 bases and the J gene lost 2 bases, with 13 bases spanning the gap. The CDR3 DNA reads as TGTGCCACCAGCCCCAGTCGAGATCAAGAGACCCAGTACTTC. This sequence encodes CATSPSRDQETQYF.

This chain uses TRBV11-2 with TRBJ1-2; D is undetermined. The CDR3 extends over 11 amino acids. Trimming cost V 1 base and J 8 bases, with 5 bases left between them. The germline gives CDR1 SGHAT, CDR2 FQNNGV. The CDR3 DNA reads as TGTGCCAGCAGCTTAGTTCTCGGCTACACCTTC. Residues: CASSLVLGYTF.

This clone showed up just a few times. The chain has TRBV5-4 and TRBJ2-7, with D unresolved. Trimming took 1 base from V and 2 from J, leaving 10 bases between them. CDR1 is SGHNT and CDR2 is YYREEE in the germline V gene (reference sequence). CDR3 size: 14 residues. The CDR3 DNA follows: TGTGCCAGCAGCTTGCGTAAAGGAGCCTACGAGCAGTACTTC. Translated, it gives CASSLRKGAYEQYF.

The CDR3 DNA sequence: TGTGCCAGCAGCTTGGTAGGGGGTCCGAGGGCCTACGAGCAGTACTTC. Translated: CASSLVGGPRAYEQYF. The chain carries TRBV7-9 and TRBJ2-7; D is possibly TRBD1 (6 bases). CDR3 length: 16 amino acids. The germline gives CDR1 SEHNR, CDR2 FQNEAQ (reference sequence). V lost 3 bases and J 2 bases, leaving 17 bases between the germline ends.

The J gene is TRBJ1-1, the V gene TRBV19, with TRBD1 matching over 8 bases. V lost 5 bases and J lost 1; bases outside the gene matches: 9. The CDR3 has 16 amino acids. Germline V CDR1 and CDR2: LNHDA, SQIVND (reference sequence). The CDR3 coding sequence is TGTGCCAGTAGTCTAACGCGGACAGGGACGAACACTGAAGCTTTCTTT. This codes for CASSLTRTGTNTEAFF.